The 5 T cell receptor beta chains below all came from one sample that was sequenced in a study of T-cell reconstitution after alpha-beta-depleted transplantation in children. Preparation of the TCRbeta library used unique molecular identifiers. TCRdb reprocessed the PCR reads via MiXCR and lists one record per CDR3 protein. The sample records fewer than 550,000 distinct CDR3 sequences, about an eighth being singletons. The material sequenced was PBMCs, mostly from graft donor cells, taken 180 days after TCRalphabeta/CD19-depleted stem cell transplant. The receptor set was obtained from a female patient aged 2-9 years who had a stem cell transplant for aplastic anemia, so the T cells may come from the graft donor.

This chain links TRBV3-1 with TRBJ2-7; 10 bases map to TRBD2. CDR1 and CDR2 from the germline V gene are LGHDT and YNNKEL (reference sequence). The CDR3 contains 19 residues. Losses at the gene ends were 8 bases for V and 0 bases for J; bases not matched to a gene: 19. The CDR3: CASCSGDSGRKRSSYEQYF. The CDR3 nucleotides are TGTGCCAGCTGTTCTGGAGATAGCGGGAGGAAAAGGAGCTCCTACGAGCAGTACTTC.

This clonotype turned up a few times. The chain joins TRBV6-2 or TRBV6-3 to TRBJ2-1; D remains ambiguous. The germline V gene encodes CDR1 MNHEY and CDR2 SVGEGT. CDR3 length: 14 amino acids. V shed 7 bases and J shed 3 bases, with 13 bases lying between them. The CDR3 sequence is CASNEWRSYNEQFF. CDR3 nucleotide sequence: TGTGCCAGCAATGAATGGCGGAGCTACAATGAGCAGTTCTTC.

This clonotype has just a few counts. The rearrangement joins TRBV4-3 to TRBJ1-1; 10 bases match TRBD1. The germline V gene has CDR1 LGHNA and CDR2 YSLEER. J lost 6 bases, V lost 1 base, and 5 bases had no gene match. The CDR3 length is 15 residues. The chain's CDR3 is CASSQGTGGFPEAFF. The CDR3 bases are TGCGCCAGCAGCCAAGGGACAGGGGGATTCCCTGAAGCTTTCTTT.

This clonotype was picked up a small number of times. This sequence joins TRBV10-3 and TRBJ2-5, with 7 bases aligning to TRBD2. CDR1 is ENHRY and CDR2 is SYGVKD in the germline V gene. CDR3 length: 15 residues. The ends lost 2 bases at V and 2 bases at J; junction bases unmatched: 5. The CDR3, as DNA: TGTGCCATCAGTGAGAGGCTAGCGGCACAAGAGACCCAGTACTTC. This sequence encodes CAISERLAAQETQYF.

At least ten counts were recorded for this clonotype. This chain uses TRBV20-1 with TRBJ2-7, with a possible D match to TRBD1 (6 bases). CDR3 length equals 14 residues. Germline CDR1 reads DFQATT; CDR2 reads SNEGSKA (reference sequence). Trimming removed 4 bases at V and 2 bases at J, with 15 bases between. The CDR3 here is CSAIQTGRPYEQYF. For the CDR3, the DNA is TGCAGTGCTATACAGACAGGCCGACCCTACGAGCAGTACTTC.